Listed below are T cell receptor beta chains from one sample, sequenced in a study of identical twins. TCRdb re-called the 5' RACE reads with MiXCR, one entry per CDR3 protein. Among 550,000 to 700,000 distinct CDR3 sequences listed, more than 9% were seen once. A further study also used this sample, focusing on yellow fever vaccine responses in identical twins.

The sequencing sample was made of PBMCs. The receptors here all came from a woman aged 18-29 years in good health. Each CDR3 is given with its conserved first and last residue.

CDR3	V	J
CASSLGQPGELFF	TRBV7-8	TRBJ2-2
CSATRGSYEQYF	TRBV29-1	TRBJ2-7
CASSLEPSGIGEQYF	TRBV7-2	TRBJ2-7
CASSGGGGNTEAFF	TRBV3-1	TRBJ1-1
CASSFGLGQHYNEQFF	TRBV12-3/TRBV12-4	TRBJ2-1
CASSQGGSGSSYNEQFF	TRBV14	TRBJ2-1
CASRRQGYGDEQYF	TRBV10-2	TRBJ2-7
CASSWPGQGVGEQYF	TRBV5-1	TRBJ2-7
CASSSYSVPGELFF	TRBV7-8	TRBJ2-2
CSARFSKDTQYF	TRBV20-1	TRBJ2-3
CASHLITGVYNEQFF	TRBV21-1	TRBJ2-1
CASREEGISSGEQFF	TRBV4-2	TRBJ2-1